The present entry profiles one TCR beta chain with its context. Antigen: not known. Template material for TCR beta VDJ and CDR3 profiling consisted of genomic DNA. In TCRdb, the reads were re-called with MiXCR into one record per CDR3 protein. Among approximately 300,000 distinct CDR3 sequences listed, approximately 57% were seen once. This specimen belongs to a study of CD8+CD57+ T cells in acquired aplastic anemia. Study-wide points: The study found no significant CD8+ Simpson's diversity difference between patients and controls. Patients and controls shared over 25 CD8+ CDR3 sequences, highly expressed in patients.

The sequenced patients had an expansion of CD8+CD57+ cells seen by flow cytometry. The sequence was collected from a human donor with aplastic anemia. The material sequenced was sorted CD4+, CD8+, or CD8+CD57+ T cells (not recorded which) from PBMCs.

This CDR3 reads CASSRPAAGSYEQYF. The DNA for the CDR3 is TGTGCCAGCAGCCGTCCGGCCGCCGGATCCTACGAGCAGTACTTC. This chain links TRBV5-4 with TRBJ2-7; D remains ambiguous. Trimming left V 4 bases short and J 1 base short, with 15 bases between. Germline lookup yields CDR1 SGHNT and CDR2 YYREEE (reference sequence). This CDR3 spans 15 amino acids.